These 12 T cell receptor beta chains were all obtained from the same sample, sequenced in a study of OX40 agonist ivuxolimab in advanced cancers. Measured with immunoSEQ multiplex PCR; TCRdb has only the in-frame clones, and not every one. This table has 55,000 to 80,000 clones, around 85% appearing once. Sample: CD4+ or CD8+ T cells sorted from blood, taken in a trial of the OX40 agonist ivuxolimab. Receptor source: an adult with an advanced solid tumor such as melanoma, head and neck, liver or kidney cancer.

The gene calls are TRBV4-2 and TRBJ2-2, with 8 nucleotides matching TRBD1. Germline values: CDR1 LGHNA, CDR2 YNFKEQ. This CDR3 is 17 amino acids long. V dropped 4 bases and J dropped 2; count of bases not matched to a gene: 9. The CDR3 DNA sequence: TGTGCCAGCAGCCCCAAAGGGACAGGCTTTAACACCGGGGAGCTGTTTTTT. Residues: CASSPKGTGFNTGELFF.

This clone was detected ten times or more. The J gene is TRBJ2-7, the V gene TRBV28; 7 bases align to TRBD1. V lost 7 bases to trimming and J lost 3 bases; unmatched junction nucleotides: 0. Germline assignment: CDR1 MDHEN and CDR2 SYDVKM. The CDR3 length is 11 residues. Here the CDR3 DNA reads TGTGCCAGCAACAGGGGCTACGAGCAGTACTTC. It is translated as CASNRGYEQYF.

The V and J genes are TRBV4-3 and TRBJ1-3; D not resolved. Germline loops: CDR1 LGHNA, CDR2 YSLEER. This CDR3 region has 13 residues. Trimming removed 0 bases at V and 5 bases at J, with 5 bases between. CDR3 residues: CASSQEIRNTIYF. DNA of the CDR3: TGCGCCAGCAGCCAAGAGATAAGAAACACCATATATTTT.

A single count supports this clone. The chain joins TRBV6-1 to TRBJ1-2; 7 positions match TRBD1. The V segment lost 6 bases and the J segment 2 bases; nucleotides outside the gene matches: 3. Germline CDR1 is MNHNS and CDR2 is SASEGT. CDR3 length equals 13 residues. The CDR3 bases are TGTGCCAGCAGCCCGGGACAGAACTATGGCTACACCTTC. Protein product: CASSPGQNYGYTF.

The chain recombines TRBV9 with TRBJ1-2, with TRBD1 identical over 7 bases. The junction had 5 bases not matched to a gene; V was cut back by 4 bases and J by 5 bases. CDR1 SGDLS and CDR2 YYNGEE come from the germline V gene. The CDR3 length is 13 residues. CDR3 sequence: CASSPRDSYGYTF. Here the CDR3 DNA reads TGTGCCAGCAGCCCCCGGGACAGTTATGGCTACACCTTC.

V gene TRBV18 combines with J gene TRBJ1-6; the D is unclear. V lost 1 base to trimming and J lost 6 bases, with 7 bases between them. The CDR3 spans 14 residues. Germline CDR1 reads KGHSH; CDR2 reads LQKENI. The CDR3 coding sequence is TGTGCCAGCTCACCACAACAGTCTAATTCACCCCTCCACTTT. Translating gives CASSPQQSNSPLHF.

The genes are TRBV13 and TRBJ1-3; D gene unclear. Looked up from germline, CDR1 is PRHDT and CDR2 is FYEKMQ (reference sequence). This CDR3 spans 11 amino acids. V was cut by 8 bases and J by 4 bases, with 6 bases left in between. CDR3 DNA: TGTGCCAGCCTGCTGGGAAACACCATATATTTT. It codes for CASLLGNTIYF.

This chain joins TRBV18 and TRBJ2-3; 11 bases match TRBD2. CDR1 KGHSH and CDR2 LQKENI come from the germline V gene. This CDR3 comprises 18 residues. V shed 4 bases, J shed 4 bases, and the junction held 13 bases outside the gene matches. CDR3: CASSRLETGLAVADTQYF. The CDR3 bases are TGTGCCAGCTCACGACTAGAAACGGGACTAGCGGTGGCAGATACGCAGTATTTT.

The chain carries TRBV4-1 and TRBJ1-4; a possible D gene is TRBD1 (6 bases). CDR3 size: 15 residues. CDR1 is MGHRA and CDR2 is YSYEKL in the germline V gene. Trimming cost V 2 bases and J 5 bases, with 12 bases left between them. CDR3 protein: CASSQPGQLNEKLFF. CDR3 in DNA: TGCGCCAGCAGCCAACCGGGACAATTAAATGAAAAACTGTTTTTT.

The count of this clone is one. The chain carries TRBV6-1 and TRBJ2-5; TRBD2 might be the D (6 bases). The germline V gene has CDR1 MNHNS and CDR2 SASEGT. Trimming pared 1 base from V and 4 bases from J, leaving 13 bases between. This CDR3 has 15 residues. The CDR3 DNA follows: TGTGCCAGCAGTGAAGGCGGGGAAGACGGAGAGACCCAGTACTTC. It yields the protein CASSEGGEDGETQYF.

This clone was seen only once. V usage is TRBV7-2 and J usage is TRBJ2-7; maybe TRBD1 (6 bases). Germline CDR1 is SGHTA and CDR2 is FQGNSA. V lost 4 bases to trimming and J lost 4 bases, with 11 bases between them. The CDR3 runs to 13 residues. The CDR3 coding sequence is TGTGCCAGCAGCTCGGTACAGGGATACGAGCAGTACTTC. Its translation: CASSSVQGYEQYF.

This clone has a handful of counts. This chain uses TRBV30 with TRBJ2-2, with D possibly being TRBD1 or TRBD2 (7 bases each). V lost 0 bases, J lost 5 bases, and 16 bases lay in between. CDR3 length: 16 amino acids. CDR1 and CDR2 from the germline V gene are GTSNPN and SVGIG (reference sequence). This CDR3 reads CAWSVAGRGLTGELFF. CDR3 sequence (DNA): TGTGCCTGGAGTGTCGCAGGGAGGGGGCTTACCGGGGAGCTGTTTTTT. The complete variable domain, with remaining parts taken from reference TRBV30 and TRBJ2-2, reads SQTIHQWPATLVQPVGSPLSLECTVEGTSNPNLYWYRQAAGRGLQLLFYSVGIGQISSEVPQNLSASRPQDRQFILSSKKLLLSDSGFYLCAWSVAGRGLTGELFFGEGSRLTVL.